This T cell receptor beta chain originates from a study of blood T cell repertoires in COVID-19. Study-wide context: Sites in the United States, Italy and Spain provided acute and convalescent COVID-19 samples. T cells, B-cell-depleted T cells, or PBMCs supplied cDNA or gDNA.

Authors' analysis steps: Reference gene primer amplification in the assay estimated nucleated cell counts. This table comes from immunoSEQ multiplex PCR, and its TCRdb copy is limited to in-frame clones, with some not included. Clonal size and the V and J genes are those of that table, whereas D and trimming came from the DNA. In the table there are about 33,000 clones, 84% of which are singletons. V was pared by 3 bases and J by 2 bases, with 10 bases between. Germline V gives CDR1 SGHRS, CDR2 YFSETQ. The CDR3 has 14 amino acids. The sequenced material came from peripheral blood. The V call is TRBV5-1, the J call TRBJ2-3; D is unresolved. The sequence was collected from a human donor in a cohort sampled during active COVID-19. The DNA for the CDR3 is TGCGCCAGCAGCTGGTACCAGAACACAGATACGCAGTATTTT. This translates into CASSWYQNTDTQYF.